Each of the 27 T cell receptor beta chains below was sequenced from the same sample in a study of response to subunit inactivated influenza vaccine. A single record per CDR3 protein comes from TCRdb applying MiXCR to the RT-PCR reads. Of about 800,000 distinct CDR3 sequences listed, 21% were seen once; the top ten hold about 9.4%. The sample here was PBMCs from blood, taken less than 6 days after vaccination. The origin of the receptors is a man between 45 and 60 years old who received an inactivated influenza vaccine.

Many counts were recorded for this clonotype. This chain joins TRBV7-2 and TRBJ2-3; D unresolved. Deletions cut 3 bases from V and 6 bases from J, with 10 bases between. This CDR3 is 13 amino acids long. Germline V gene data show CDR1 as SGHTA and CDR2 as FQGNSA. The CDR3: CASSFYTADTQYF. The CDR3 nucleotides read TGTGCCAGCAGCTTTTACACGGCCGATACGCAGTATTTT.

This clonotype was found a few times. The V gene is TRBV20-1, the J gene TRBJ2-7; 8 bases map to TRBD2. V gave up 4 bases and J gave up 4 bases; unmatched junction bases: 6. CDR1 is DFQATT and CDR2 is SNEGSKA in the germline V gene (reference sequence). The CDR3 spans 13 residues. CDR3: CSAKPGGPYEQYF. The DNA for the CDR3 is TGCAGTGCTAAACCGGGAGGGCCTTACGAGCAGTACTTC.

The sample holds many counts of this clonotype. This chain connects TRBV12-3 or TRBV12-4 to TRBJ2-1, with 10 bases fitting TRBD1. The CDR3 runs 16 residues. V lost 6 bases to trimming and J lost 5 bases; unmatched junction nucleotides: 10. The CDR3 DNA follows: TGTGCCAGCAGCCGACAGGGGGCGAATAGCGACAATGAGCAGTTCTTC. This gives the protein CASSRQGANSDNEQFF.

This clonotype was seen a handful of times. The chain recombines TRBV9 with TRBJ2-5, with 8 bases aligning to TRBD2. Germline-derived CDR1 and CDR2 are SGDLS and YYNGEE. Trimming at V came to 0 bases and at J to 7 bases, leaving 14 bases not matched to a gene. The CDR3 has 17 amino acids. Here the CDR3 DNA reads TGTGCCAGCAGCGTAGGGGTAACTAGCGGAGGGATTGGGACCCAGTACTTC. Its protein product is CASSVGVTSGGIGTQYF.

The V call is TRBV9, the J call TRBJ2-7; TRBD1 matches at 7 bases. CDR1 is SGDLS, CDR2 YYNGEE, per germline. The ends lost 3 bases at V and 2 bases at J; junction bases unmatched: 8. The CDR3 totals 15 residues. The chain's CDR3 is CASSGSTGDPYEQYF. The CDR3, as DNA: TGTGCCAGCAGCGGTTCAACAGGGGATCCCTACGAGCAGTACTTC.

The rearrangement uses TRBV3-1 and TRBJ1-2; D call uncertain. The germline V gene has CDR1 LGHDT and CDR2 YNNKEL (reference sequence). V was pared by 2 bases and J by 8 bases, with 18 bases between. CDR3 length equals 15 residues. CDR3 loop: CASSQSGRRAGGYTF. The CDR3 bases are TGTGCCAGCAGCCAAAGCGGGCGGAGAGCTGGCGGCTACACCTTC.

The rearrangement joins TRBV19 to TRBJ2-3; D uncertain. This CDR3 has 14 amino acids. CDR1 and CDR2 (germline): LNHDA, SQIVND (reference sequence). V was shortened by 3 bases and J by 0 bases, with 7 bases between the two germline ends. The CDR3 DNA reads as TGTGCCAGTAGTATCTCGTGGAGCACAGATACGCAGTATTTT. This encodes CASSISWSTDTQYF.

The chain combines TRBV5-4 with TRBJ2-2; D is unresolved. The V gene lost 4 bases and the J gene lost 0 bases, with 7 bases spanning the gap. CDR3 size: 14 residues. CDR1 and CDR2 (germline): SGHNT, YYREEE (reference sequence). DNA of the CDR3: TGTGCCAGCAGCACCGACACGAACACCGGGGAGCTGTTTTTT. Protein sequence: CASSTDTNTGELFF. The full variable domain, its missing parts supplied by reference TRBV5-4 and TRBJ2-2, is ETGVTQSPTHLIKTRGQQVTLRCSSQSGHNTVSWYQQALGQGPQFIFQYYREEENGRGNFPPRFSGLQFPNYSSELNVNALELDDSALYLCASSTDTNTGELFFGEGSRLTVL.

The V and J genes are TRBV7-8 and TRBJ1-1; D remains ambiguous. Germline CDR1 SGHVS, CDR2 FQNEAQ. Trimming left V 7 bases short and J 5 bases short, with 20 bases between. This CDR3 comprises 15 residues. The CDR3 reads CASTPWRAAATEAFF. Here the CDR3 DNA reads TGTGCCAGCACCCCATGGAGGGCAGCGGCTACTGAAGCTTTCTTT.

This sequence joins TRBV6-5 and TRBJ2-7; 12 positions match TRBD2. The CDR3 loop spans 16 amino acids. Germline V lookup: CDR1 MNHEY, CDR2 SVGAGI. V was pared by 3 bases and J by 2 bases, with 5 bases of the junction left unmatched. In nucleotides, the CDR3 is TGTGCCAGCAGTTATAGAAGACTAGCGGGAGCCTACGAGCAGTACTTC. The encoded protein is CASSYRRLAGAYEQYF.

The chain combines TRBV6-5 with TRBJ2-7; D is possibly TRBD1 or TRBD2 (5 bases each). The CDR3 is 14 amino acids. Germline CDR1 is MNHEY and CDR2 is SVGAGI. Deletions cut 0 bases from V and 6 bases from J, with 12 bases between. CDR3 amino acids: CASSYSGAEFEQYF. The CDR3 coding sequence is TGTGCCAGCAGTTACTCCGGGGCTGAGTTCGAGCAGTACTTC.

The V and J genes are TRBV6-1 and TRBJ2-2; a weak D match, TRBD2 (6 bases). Germline values: CDR1 MNHNS, CDR2 SASEGT. The CDR3 is 15 amino acids. V was shortened by 5 bases and J by 1 base, with 11 bases between the two germline ends. The CDR3 sequence: CASSMWGENTGELFF. The CDR3 bases are TGTGCCAGCAGTATGTGGGGGGAGAACACCGGGGAGCTGTTTTTT.

This clonotype was detected only a few times. V gene TRBV7-9 combines with J gene TRBJ2-7, with unresolved D. V dropped 6 bases and J dropped 2 bases, with 11 bases sitting between them. The CDR3 totals 13 residues. CDR1 is SEHNR and CDR2 is FQNEAQ in the germline V gene (reference sequence). CDR3 region: CASRPPGAYEQYF. Here the CDR3 DNA reads TGTGCCAGCAGACCCCCGGGCGCCTACGAGCAGTACTTC. Together with reference TRBV7-9 and TRBJ2-7, the CDR3 gives the full variable domain: DTGVSQNPRHKITKRGQNVTFRCDPISEHNRLYWYRQTLGQGPEFLTYFQNEAQLEKSRLLSDRFSAERPKGSFSTLEIQRTEQGDSAMYLCASRPPGAYEQYFGPGTRLTVT.

This CDR3 is CASGSSGKGGNEQFF. CDR3 bases: TGTGCCAGCGGATCTAGCGGGAAGGGAGGCAATGAGCAGTTCTTC. The gene calls are TRBV12-3 or TRBV12-4 and TRBJ2-1, with 9 bases fitting TRBD2. V lost 8 bases and J lost 6; bases outside the gene matches: 11. The CDR3 has 15 residues.

The gene calls are TRBV11-2 and TRBJ2-7, with TRBD1 matching 7 bases. The trim removed 6 bases at V and 1 base at J, leaving 6 bases unmatched. Germline values: CDR1 SGHAT, CDR2 FQNNGV. This CDR3 has 14 amino acids. The chain's CDR3 is CASRSGTVSYEQYF. DNA for the CDR3: TGTGCCAGCAGATCCGGGACAGTTTCCTACGAGCAGTACTTC.

This clonotype came up a few times. This CDR3 reads CASSQRQGNTIYF. The DNA of the CDR3 is TGCGCCAGCAGCCAGCGACAGGGAAACACCATATATTTT. The rearrangement uses TRBV4-3 and TRBJ1-3, with D maybe TRBD1 (5 bases). V lost 3 bases and J 4 bases, leaving 7 bases between the germline ends. Germline assignment: CDR1 LGHNA and CDR2 YSLEER. CDR3 size: 13 residues.

This clonotype was detected many times. V gene TRBV10-1 combines with J gene TRBJ2-7; 9 bases fit TRBD2. The V gene's germline CDR1 is WNHNN and CDR2 SYGVQD (reference sequence). Losses at the gene ends were 2 bases for V and 3 bases for J; bases not matched to a gene: 8. This CDR3 region has 16 residues. CDR3 nucleotide sequence: TGCGCCAGCAGTGAGGCCTACGGGACTAGCATCTACGAGCAGTACTTC. Translated, it gives CASSEAYGTSIYEQYF.

This clonotype was counted a few times. DNA of the CDR3: TGTGCCAGCAGCCGACTACAGGGCCGCACTGAAGCTTTCTTT. Translation gives CASSRLQGRTEAFF. The rearrangement links TRBV6-1 to TRBJ1-1, with a tentative D call TRBD1 (6 bases). The CDR3 consists of 14 residues. Germline V lookup: CDR1 MNHNS, CDR2 SASEGT. The ends were cut back, 6 bases at V and 4 bases at J, with 15 bases in the middle.

This clonotype was observed a handful of times. This chain uses TRBV20-1 with TRBJ2-2; D is possibly TRBD1 (5 bases). This CDR3 is built from 13 residues. V lost 3 bases and J lost 6, with 11 bases in between. Germline loops: CDR1 DFQATT, CDR2 SNEGSKA (reference sequence). CDR3 residues: CSASGQGAGELFF. The CDR3 DNA reads as TGCAGTGCTAGCGGCCAGGGCGCCGGGGAGCTGTTTTTT.

The gene calls are TRBV29-1 and TRBJ2-7; no firm D call. CDR1 and CDR2 from the germline V gene are SQVTM and ANQGSEA. The CDR3 length is 13 residues. V lost 2 bases to trimming and J lost 2 bases, with 10 bases between them. CDR3 DNA sequence: TGCAGCGTTGAAAGGGTAGGCGCCTACGAGCAGTACTTC. Translation gives CSVERVGAYEQYF.

This clonotype was observed a handful of times. V and J are TRBV5-4 and TRBJ2-2; D unresolved. V was shortened by 2 bases and J by 2 bases, with 7 bases between the two germline ends. This CDR3 region has 14 residues. CDR1 SGHNT and CDR2 YYREEE come from the germline V gene (reference sequence). The CDR3 sequence is CASSFQSNTGELFF. CDR3 sequence (DNA): TGTGCCAGCAGCTTCCAGTCTAACACCGGGGAGCTGTTTTTT.

This rearrangement joins TRBV7-9 to TRBJ2-2, with TRBD2 identical over 7 bases. CDR1 and CDR2 (germline): SEHNR, FQNEAQ (reference sequence). Trimming took 4 bases from V and 5 from J; bases not matched to a gene: 7. CDR3 size: 15 residues. The CDR3 DNA follows: TGTGCCAGCAGCTCTCGAGTGGGAGGGACCGGGGAGCTGTTTTTT. It specifies CASSSRVGGTGELFF.

The sample holds many counts of this clonotype. V and J are TRBV12-3 or TRBV12-4 and TRBJ2-4, with 8 bases fitting TRBD2. V shed 5 bases, J shed 1 base, and the junction held 7 bases outside the gene matches. CDR3 length equals 16 residues. The CDR3, as DNA: TGTGCCAGCAGTCCGGGAGGGAGTCTTGCCAAAAACATTCAGTACTTC. Its protein is CASSPGGSLAKNIQYF.

The gene calls are TRBV5-1 and TRBJ2-1; 10 bases are shared with TRBD2. Germline CDR1 reads SGHRS; CDR2 reads YFSETQ. Trimming at V came to 4 bases and at J to 3 bases, leaving 4 bases not matched to a gene. This CDR3 has 15 residues. Here the CDR3 reads CASSTVAGGYNEQFF. The CDR3 DNA is TGCGCCAGCAGCACCGTAGCGGGAGGCTACAATGAGCAGTTCTTC.

V gene TRBV12-3 or TRBV12-4 combines with J gene TRBJ2-3; no definite D call. The length of the CDR3 is 14 residues. The V and J ends lost 4 bases and 0 bases respectively, with 8 bases between them. CDR3 region: CASSSSRSTDTQYF. CDR3 nucleotide sequence: TGTGCCAGCAGTTCGTCAAGAAGCACAGATACGCAGTATTTT.

This clonotype was seen only a few times. This chain uses TRBV9 with TRBJ2-5, with D hard to call. V lost 0 bases to trimming and J lost 5 bases, with 11 bases between them. The length of the CDR3 is 14 residues. CDR1 and CDR2 (germline): SGDLS, YYNGEE. The CDR3 reads CASSVEEISETQYF. Here the CDR3 DNA reads TGTGCCAGCAGCGTAGAAGAGATATCGGAGACCCAGTACTTC. Full variable domain (remainder filled in from reference TRBV9 and TRBJ2-5): DSGVTQTPKHLITATGQRVTLRCSPRSGDLSVYWYQQSLDQGLQFLIQYYNGEERAKGNILERFSAQQFPDLHSELNLSSLELGDSALYFCASSVEEISETQYFGPGTRLLVL.

This clonotype was detected a few times. The gene calls are TRBV24-1 and TRBJ2-1; D remains unclear. This CDR3 is built from 16 residues. CDR1 is KGHDR and CDR2 is SFDVKD in the germline V gene. Trimming pared 3 bases from V and 2 bases from J, leaving 13 bases between. CDR3: CATSDTGGIPYNEQFF. The DNA of the CDR3 is TGTGCCACCAGTGATACCGGCGGTATCCCCTACAATGAGCAGTTCTTC.